The 24 T cell receptor beta chains listed next were all sequenced from one sample in a study of CD8 T cells in ankylosing spondylitis. In TCRdb, the 5' RACE reads were re-called with MiXCR into one record per CDR3 protein. The top ten hold around a fifth of the sample, which has a few hundred thousand distinct CDR3 sequences, roughly a tenth seen once. The sample was blood, either unsorted or a sorted T cell fraction (not recorded which). The receptor source for this set is a male donor with ankylosing spondylitis or in good health (not recorded which).

This clonotype was observed at least ten times. V usage is TRBV20-1 and J usage is TRBJ1-3; tentative D call: TRBD1 (6 bases). Germline V gives CDR1 DFQATT, CDR2 SNEGSKA (reference sequence). With 4 bases removed from V and 2 bases from J, the gap between germline ends came to 6 bases. There are 12 residues in the CDR3. CDR3 residues: CSANRAGNTIYF. Written as DNA, the CDR3 is TGCAGTGCTAACAGGGCTGGAAACACCATATATTTT.

In its sample, this clonotype was seen many times. This chain links TRBV20-1 with TRBJ2-7, with D possibly TRBD2 on 7 matching bases. This CDR3 contains 15 residues. The germline V gene encodes CDR1 DFQATT and CDR2 SNEGSKA (reference sequence). The V end was cut by 6 bases, the J end by 1 base, with 19 bases between. This CDR3 is CSAGGREGYSYEQYF. CDR3 nucleotide sequence: TGCAGTGCGGGGGGCAGGGAGGGTTATTCCTACGAGCAGTACTTC.

There are many counts of this clonotype. The genes are TRBV7-9 and TRBJ2-7; D remains unclear. CDR1 and CDR2 from the germline V gene are SEHNR and FQNEAQ (reference sequence). The CDR3 has 15 residues. Trimming took 5 bases from V and 5 from J, leaving 19 bases between them. The CDR3 loop reads CASSPGSPSLDEQYF. The CDR3 coding sequence is TGTGCCAGCAGCCCCGGGTCCCCCTCCCTAGACGAGCAGTACTTC.

As concerns this clonotype: A much larger clone sits a single nucleotide away, making a read error possible. This chain links TRBV5-1 with TRBJ2-2; D is possibly TRBD1 (6 bases). The CDR3 loop spans 18 amino acids. Trimming left V 3 bases short and J 3 bases short, with 21 bases between. Germline V gene data show CDR1 as SGHRS and CDR2 as YFSETQ. The CDR3 protein is CASSSALTGYYDTGELFF. DNA for the CDR3: TGCGCCAGCAGCTCGGCCCTCACAGGGTATTATGACACCGGGGAGCTGTTTTTT. Using reference TRBV5-1 and TRBJ2-2 for the parts outside the CDR3, the full variable domain is KAGVTQTPRYLIKTRGQQVTLSCSPISGHRSVSWYQQTPGQGLQFLFEYFSETQRNKGNFPGRFSGRQFSNSRSEMNVSTLELGDSALYLCASSSALTGYYDTGELFFGEGSRLTVL.

This clonotype was found many times. The chain uses TRBV3-1 and TRBJ1-1; 7 bases fit TRBD1. The length of the CDR3 is 14 residues. Germline-derived CDR1 and CDR2 are LGHDT and YNNKEL (reference sequence). Trimming at V came to 4 bases and at J to 2 bases, leaving 4 bases not matched to a gene. Written as DNA, the CDR3 is TGTGCCAGCAGCCGACAGGGTGTTAACACTGAAGCTTTCTTT. It yields the protein CASSRQGVNTEAFF.

The chain combines TRBV20-1 with TRBJ1-5; D remains ambiguous. CDR3 length equals 16 residues. Per the germline V gene, CDR1 is DFQATT and CDR2 is SNEGSKA (reference sequence). V lost 3 bases and J 0 bases, leaving 15 bases between the germline ends. CDR3 amino acids: CSASAQRYISNQPQHF. For the CDR3, the DNA is TGCAGTGCTAGTGCGCAGCGTTATATTAGCAATCAGCCCCAGCATTTT.

In this sample, this clonotype turned up many times. The rearrangement uses TRBV5-1 and TRBJ1-2; TRBD1 matches at 7 bases. The CDR3 loop spans 16 amino acids. V shed 0 bases and J 6 bases; nucleotides not matched to a gene: 11. Germline CDR1 reads SGHRS; CDR2 reads YFSETQ. CDR3 amino acids: CASSLEGQDRVDGYTF. For the CDR3, the DNA is TGCGCCAGCAGCTTGGAGGGCCAAGACAGGGTGGATGGCTACACCTTC.

This clonotype was recorded many times. The chain has TRBV9 and TRBJ2-7, with D possibly TRBD1 on 6 matching bases. The germline V gene encodes CDR1 SGDLS and CDR2 YYNGEE. The V and J ends lost 0 bases and 3 bases respectively, with 10 bases between them. CDR3 size: 14 residues. The chain's CDR3 is CASSVGDRFYEQYF. CDR3 coding DNA: TGTGCCAGCAGCGTAGGCGACAGGTTCTACGAGCAGTACTTC.

The chain couples TRBV7-9 to TRBJ2-4, with 8 bases aligning to TRBD1. V dropped 5 bases and J dropped 7; count of bases not matched to a gene: 7. The V gene's germline CDR1 is SEHNR and CDR2 FQNEAQ (reference sequence). This CDR3 has 14 amino acids. This CDR3 reads CASSTGGLENIQYF. Written as DNA, the CDR3 is TGTGCCAGCAGCACAGGGGGGCTGGAGAACATTCAGTACTTC.

The sample holds a few counts of this clonotype. This sequence joins TRBV15 and TRBJ1-2; D may be TRBD1 (5 bases). Deletions cut 1 base from V and 0 bases from J, with 15 bases between. Germline CDR1 is LNHNV and CDR2 is YYDKDF (reference sequence). The CDR3 loop spans 17 amino acids. In nucleotides, the CDR3 is TGTGCCACCAGCAGAGGCGGCATCGGAGGGGCTAACTATGGCTACACCTTC. Its translation: CATSRGGIGGANYGYTF.

This clonotype was recorded at least ten times. This chain links TRBV7-2 with TRBJ1-5, with unresolved D. V lost 5 bases, J lost 5 bases, and 10 bases lay in between. The CDR3 is 13 residues long. Germline CDR1 SGHTA, CDR2 FQGNSA. The CDR3 sequence is CASSLQRDQPQHF. In DNA, the CDR3 is TGTGCCAGCAGCCTGCAGAGGGATCAGCCCCAGCATTTT.

This clonotype has a handful of counts. The chain is built from TRBV5-1 and TRBJ2-1; 14 nucleotides match TRBD2. The CDR3 is made up of 16 amino acids. The trim removed 0 bases at V and 7 bases at J, leaving 3 bases unmatched. Per the germline V gene, CDR1 is SGHRS and CDR2 is YFSETQ. The CDR3 bases are TGCGCCAGCAGCTTGGTCGGGACTAGCGGGGGAAATGAGCAGTTCTTC. This encodes CASSLVGTSGGNEQFF.

The sample holds many counts of this clonotype. The chain couples TRBV20-1 to TRBJ2-1; 12 bases match TRBD2. Germline V gene data show CDR1 as DFQATT and CDR2 as SNEGSKA (reference sequence). The CDR3 consists of 14 residues. After removal of 6 bases from V and 9 bases from J, the junction contained 9 bases not matched to a gene. CDR3 DNA: TGCAGTGCAGATCTAGCGGGGGGGCACCTTGAGCAGTTCTTC. Its translation is CSADLAGGHLEQFF.

V gene TRBV11-2 combines with J gene TRBJ2-1; possibly TRBD1 for D (5 bases). Germline-derived CDR1 and CDR2 are SGHAT and FQNNGV. V lost 2 bases and J 7 bases, leaving 18 bases between the germline ends. The CDR3 is made up of 16 amino acids. CDR3 residues: CASSLNQGSLKNEQFF. CDR3 in DNA: TGTGCCAGCAGCTTAAATCAGGGTAGTTTGAAGAATGAGCAGTTCTTC.

This chain's CDR3 is CSVEGLRQSETQYF. The CDR3 DNA sequence: TGCAGCGTTGAAGGTTTAAGGCAGTCGGAGACCCAGTACTTC. This sequence joins TRBV29-1 and TRBJ2-5; D is unresolved. This CDR3 has 14 residues. Trimming stripped 1 base from V and 5 bases from J, with 14 bases between. Germline loops: CDR1 SQVTM, CDR2 ANQGSEA.

This chain links TRBV2 with TRBJ2-2; 16 nucleotides align to TRBD2. Germline lookup yields CDR1 SNHLY and CDR2 FYNNEI. CDR3 size: 18 residues. With 8 bases clipped from V and 1 base from J, the junction kept 7 bases outside the gene matches. The CDR3: CASLGTSGGGVNTGELFF. CDR3 coding DNA: TGTGCCAGCCTCGGGACTAGCGGGGGGGGAGTGAACACCGGGGAGCTGTTTTTT.

This clonotype was detected ten times or more. This chain joins TRBV5-1 and TRBJ2-1; TRBD2 agrees at 11 bases. J lost 5 bases, V lost 2 bases, and 3 bases had no gene match. CDR1 is SGHRS and CDR2 is YFSETQ in the germline V gene. The CDR3 is 15 amino acids. The CDR3 here is CASSLLAGANNEQFF. The DNA for the CDR3 is TGCGCCAGCAGCTTACTAGCGGGAGCGAACAATGAGCAGTTCTTC.

This clonotype has just a few counts. The chain is built from TRBV20-1 and TRBJ1-2, with D tentatively TRBD1 (5 bases). V gave up 3 bases and J gave up 8 bases, with 16 bases separating them. There are 13 residues in the CDR3. Germline CDR1 DFQATT, CDR2 SNEGSKA (reference sequence). The DNA for the CDR3 is TGCAGTGCTAGTAGGCAGGGATTGGGCGGCTACACCTTC. As protein: CSASRQGLGGYTF.

The sample holds many counts of this clonotype. This rearrangement joins TRBV12-3 or TRBV12-4 to TRBJ2-3; 12 nucleotides line up with TRBD2. V lost 6 bases, J lost 5 bases, and 6 bases stayed unmatched. The length of the CDR3 is 15 residues. CDR3 region: CASRLAGGRGDTQYF. The CDR3 bases are TGTGCCAGCAGGCTAGCGGGGGGGCGCGGAGATACGCAGTATTTT.

This clonotype was detected many times. This rearrangement joins TRBV15 to TRBJ2-3; TRBD1 is a possible D gene (5 bases). V lost 5 bases and J lost 3, with 27 bases in between. The CDR3 has 19 amino acids. CDR1 and CDR2 from the germline V gene are LNHNV and YYDKDF (reference sequence). The CDR3 region is CATSSSGLAGPHPTDTQYF. CDR3 in DNA: TGTGCCACCAGCTCCTCCGGGCTTGCAGGGCCCCATCCGACAGATACGCAGTATTTT.

In its sample, this clonotype was seen a few times. The rearrangement links TRBV20-1 to TRBJ1-4; no reliable D call. Trimming stripped 0 bases from V and 8 bases from J, with 16 bases between. The CDR3 consists of 15 residues. Germline CDR1 and CDR2: DFQATT and SNEGSKA (reference sequence). DNA of the CDR3: TGCAGTGCTAGAGAAAATTCGTTAATAGGGGAAAAACTGTTTTTT. It translates to CSARENSLIGEKLFF.

This clonotype was picked up a small number of times. This sequence joins TRBV5-1 and TRBJ2-3; 10 bases are shared with TRBD1. Per germline, CDR1 SGHRS and CDR2 YFSETQ. The CDR3 covers 16 residues. After removal of 2 bases from V and 3 bases from J, the junction contained 6 bases not matched to a gene. The DNA of the CDR3 is TGCGCCAGCAGCTTTCACCGGGACAGGGGAACAGATACGCAGTATTTT. Its protein is CASSFHRDRGTDTQYF.

This clonotype appeared a few times. The V call is TRBV5-6, the J call TRBJ2-3, with 8 nucleotides matching TRBD2. The trim removed 5 bases at V and 3 bases at J, leaving 11 bases unmatched. Germline V gene sequence: CDR1 SGHDT, CDR2 YYEEEE. This CDR3 spans 16 amino acids. The CDR3 sequence: CASSSLGRGSTDTQYF. The CDR3 nucleotides read TGTGCCAGCAGTTCCCTCGGGAGGGGGTCTACAGATACGCAGTATTTT.

The chain uses TRBV27 and TRBJ2-3; possibly TRBD2 for D (6 bases). CDR1 and CDR2 (germline): MNHEY, SMNVEV (reference sequence). The CDR3 sequence is 16 residues long. With 0 bases removed from V and 4 bases from J, the gap between germline ends came to 14 bases. The CDR3 DNA reads as TGTGCCAGCAGTTTATCCGGGACTCCTGGATCAGATACGCAGTATTTT. It encodes CASSLSGTPGSDTQYF.